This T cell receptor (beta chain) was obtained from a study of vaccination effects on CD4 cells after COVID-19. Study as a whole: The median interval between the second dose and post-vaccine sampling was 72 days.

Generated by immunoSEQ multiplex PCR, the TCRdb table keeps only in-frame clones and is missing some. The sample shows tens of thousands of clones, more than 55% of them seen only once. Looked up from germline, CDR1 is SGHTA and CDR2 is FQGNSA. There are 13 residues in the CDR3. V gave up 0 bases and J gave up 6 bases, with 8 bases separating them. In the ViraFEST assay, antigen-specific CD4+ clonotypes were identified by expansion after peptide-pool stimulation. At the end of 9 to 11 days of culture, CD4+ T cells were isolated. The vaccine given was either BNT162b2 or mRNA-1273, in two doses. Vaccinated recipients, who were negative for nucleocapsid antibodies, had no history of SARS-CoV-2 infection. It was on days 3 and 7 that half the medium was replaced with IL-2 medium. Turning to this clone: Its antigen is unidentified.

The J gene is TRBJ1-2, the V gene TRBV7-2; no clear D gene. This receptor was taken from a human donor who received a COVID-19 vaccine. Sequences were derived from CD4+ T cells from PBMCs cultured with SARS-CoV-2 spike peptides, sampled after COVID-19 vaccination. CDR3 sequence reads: CASSLAATDGYTF. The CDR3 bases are TGTGCCAGCAGCTTAGCAGCCACAGATGGCTACACCTTC.